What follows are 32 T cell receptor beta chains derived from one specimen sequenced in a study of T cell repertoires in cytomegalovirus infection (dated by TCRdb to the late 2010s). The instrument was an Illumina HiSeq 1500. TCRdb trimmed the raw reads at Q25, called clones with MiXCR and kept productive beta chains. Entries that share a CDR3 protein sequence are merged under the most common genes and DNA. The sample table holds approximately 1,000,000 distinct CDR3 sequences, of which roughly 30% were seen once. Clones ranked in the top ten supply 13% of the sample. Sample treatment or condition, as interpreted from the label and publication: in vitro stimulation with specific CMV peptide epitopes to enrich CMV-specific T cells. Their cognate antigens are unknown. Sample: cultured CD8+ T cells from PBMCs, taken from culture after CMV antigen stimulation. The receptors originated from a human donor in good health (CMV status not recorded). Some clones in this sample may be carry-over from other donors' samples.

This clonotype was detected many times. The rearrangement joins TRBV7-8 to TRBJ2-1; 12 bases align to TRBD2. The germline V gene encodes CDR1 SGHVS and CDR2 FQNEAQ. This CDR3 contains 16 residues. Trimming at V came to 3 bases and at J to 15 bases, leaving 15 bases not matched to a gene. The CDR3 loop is CASSLNLAGGTYLPFF. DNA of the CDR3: TGTGCCAGCAGCTTGAATCTAGCGGGGGGGACCTATCTTCCGTTCTTC.

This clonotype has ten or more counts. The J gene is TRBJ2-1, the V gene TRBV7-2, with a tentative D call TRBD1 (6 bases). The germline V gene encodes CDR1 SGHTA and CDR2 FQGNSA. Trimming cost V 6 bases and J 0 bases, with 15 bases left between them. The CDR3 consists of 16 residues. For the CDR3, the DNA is TGTGCCAGCAGTTCACAGGGCAGCCGCTCCTACAATGAGCAGTTCTTC. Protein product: CASSSQGSRSYNEQFF.

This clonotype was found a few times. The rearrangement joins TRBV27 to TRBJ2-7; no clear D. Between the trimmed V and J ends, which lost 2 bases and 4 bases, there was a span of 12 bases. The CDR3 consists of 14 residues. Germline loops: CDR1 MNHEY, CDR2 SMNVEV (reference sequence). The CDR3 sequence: CASSLIVWPYEQYF. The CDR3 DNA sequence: TGTGCCAGCAGTTTAATAGTCTGGCCGTACGAGCAGTACTTC.

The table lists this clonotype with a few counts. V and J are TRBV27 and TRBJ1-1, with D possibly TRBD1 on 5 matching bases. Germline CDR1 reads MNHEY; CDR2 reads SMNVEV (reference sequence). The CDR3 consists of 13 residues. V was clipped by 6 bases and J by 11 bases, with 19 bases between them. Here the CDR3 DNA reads TGTGCCAGCAGACCGGGGGTTGTGTCCTACGCTTTCTTT. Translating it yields CASRPGVVSYAFF.

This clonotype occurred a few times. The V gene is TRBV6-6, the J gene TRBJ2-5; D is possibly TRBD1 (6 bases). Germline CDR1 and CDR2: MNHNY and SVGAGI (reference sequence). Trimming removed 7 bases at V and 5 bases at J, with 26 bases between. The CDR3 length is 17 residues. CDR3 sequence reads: CASTLHPDRPLTETQYF. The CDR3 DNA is TGTGCCAGCACCCTACACCCCGACAGGCCGCTTACCGAGACCCAGTACTTC.

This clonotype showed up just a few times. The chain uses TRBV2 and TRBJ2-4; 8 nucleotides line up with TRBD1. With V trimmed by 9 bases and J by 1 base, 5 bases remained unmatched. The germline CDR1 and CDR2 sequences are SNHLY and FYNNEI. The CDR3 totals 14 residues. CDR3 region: CASLDREAKNIQYF. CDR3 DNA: TGTGCCAGTCTGGACAGGGAGGCCAAAAACATTCAGTACTTC. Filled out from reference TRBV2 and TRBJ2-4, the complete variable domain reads EPEVTQTPSHQVTQMGQEVILRCVPISNHLYFYWYRQILGQKVEFLVSFYNNEISEKSEIFDDQFSVERPDGSNFTLKIRSTKLEDSAMYFCASLDREAKNIQYFGAGTRLSVL.

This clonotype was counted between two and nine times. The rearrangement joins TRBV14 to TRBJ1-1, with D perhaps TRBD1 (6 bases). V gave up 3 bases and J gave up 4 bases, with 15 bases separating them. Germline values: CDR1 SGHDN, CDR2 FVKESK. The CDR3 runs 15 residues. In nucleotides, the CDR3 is TGTGCCAGCAGCCACCTGGCAGGGGTTGGCACTGAAGCTTTCTTT. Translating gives CASSHLAGVGTEAFF.

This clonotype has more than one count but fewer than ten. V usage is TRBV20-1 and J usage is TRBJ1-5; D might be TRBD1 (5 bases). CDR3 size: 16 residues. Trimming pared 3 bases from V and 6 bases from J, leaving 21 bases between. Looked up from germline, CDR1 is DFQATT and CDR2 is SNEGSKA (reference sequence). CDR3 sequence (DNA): TGCAGTGCTAGGGACAAATTCAGACCTGGCCTTCAGCCCCAGCATTTT. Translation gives CSARDKFRPGLQPQHF.

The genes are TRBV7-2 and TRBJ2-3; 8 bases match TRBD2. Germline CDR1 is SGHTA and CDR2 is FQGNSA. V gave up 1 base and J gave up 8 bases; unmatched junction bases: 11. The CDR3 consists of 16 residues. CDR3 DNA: TGTGCCAGCAGCTTAGTACGGCGGGGGGTATCGGGTACGCAGTATTTT. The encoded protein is CASSLVRRGVSGTQYF.

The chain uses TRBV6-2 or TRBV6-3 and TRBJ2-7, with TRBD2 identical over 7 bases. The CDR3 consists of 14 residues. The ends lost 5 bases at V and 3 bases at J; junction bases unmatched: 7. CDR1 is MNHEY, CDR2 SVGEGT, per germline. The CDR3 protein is CASSIGLDIYEQYV. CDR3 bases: TGTGCCAGCAGTATCGGACTAGATATCTACGAGCAGTACGTC.

CDR3 DNA sequence: TGTGCCAGCTCACCCTTGACAGTTGGCTACACCTTC. Protein sequence: CASSPLTVGYTF. The gene calls are TRBV18 and TRBJ1-2, with D perhaps matching TRBD1 (5 bases). Germline CDR1 is KGHSH and CDR2 is LQKENI. This CDR3 region has 12 residues. Trimming left V 3 bases short and J 7 bases short, with 9 bases between.

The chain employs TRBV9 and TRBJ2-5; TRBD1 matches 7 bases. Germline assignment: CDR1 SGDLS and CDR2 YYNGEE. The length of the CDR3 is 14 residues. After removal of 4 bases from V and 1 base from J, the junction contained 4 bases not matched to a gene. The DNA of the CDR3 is TGTGCCAGCAGCAAGGGACAGATCCAAGAGACCCAGTACTTC. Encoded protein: CASSKGQIQETQYF.

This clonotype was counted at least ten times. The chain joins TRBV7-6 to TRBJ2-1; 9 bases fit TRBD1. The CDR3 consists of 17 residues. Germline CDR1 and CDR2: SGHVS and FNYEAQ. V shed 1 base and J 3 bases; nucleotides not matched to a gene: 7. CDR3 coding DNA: TGTGCCAGCAGCTTAGTTACAGGGGGCGGCCTCTACAATGAGCAGTTCTTC. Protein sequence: CASSLVTGGGLYNEQFF.

The CDR3, as DNA: TGTGCCAGCAGTTACCTCAACACAGATACGCAGTATTTT. This sequence encodes CASSYLNTDTQYF. V is TRBV6-2 or TRBV6-3 and J is TRBJ2-3; the D is unclear. The CDR3 is 13 amino acids. Germline V CDR1 and CDR2: MNHEY, SVGEGT. V lost 2 bases, J lost 2 bases, and 5 bases lay in between.

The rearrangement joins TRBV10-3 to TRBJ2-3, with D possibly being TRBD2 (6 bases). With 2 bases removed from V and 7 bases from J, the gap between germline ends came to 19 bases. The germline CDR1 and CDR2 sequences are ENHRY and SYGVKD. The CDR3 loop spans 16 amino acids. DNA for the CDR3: TGTGCCATCAGTGAGGATCAGTGGGGGGACCCCTATACGCAGTATTTT. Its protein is CAISEDQWGDPYTQYF.

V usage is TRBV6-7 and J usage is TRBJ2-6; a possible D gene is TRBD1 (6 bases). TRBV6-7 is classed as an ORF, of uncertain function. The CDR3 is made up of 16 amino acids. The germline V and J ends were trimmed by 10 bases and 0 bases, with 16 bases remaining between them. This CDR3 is CATGGGRSSGANVLTF. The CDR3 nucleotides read TGTGCCACCGGTGGGGGCCGGAGCTCTGGGGCCAACGTCCTGACTTTC.

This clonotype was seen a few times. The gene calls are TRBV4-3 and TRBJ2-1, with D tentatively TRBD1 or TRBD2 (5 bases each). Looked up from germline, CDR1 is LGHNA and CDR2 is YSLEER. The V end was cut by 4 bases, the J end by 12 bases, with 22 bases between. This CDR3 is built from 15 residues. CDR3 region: CASSLGERPSQGQFF. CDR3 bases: TGCGCCAGCAGCCTGGGGGAGCGGCCCAGCCAGGGGCAGTTCTTC.

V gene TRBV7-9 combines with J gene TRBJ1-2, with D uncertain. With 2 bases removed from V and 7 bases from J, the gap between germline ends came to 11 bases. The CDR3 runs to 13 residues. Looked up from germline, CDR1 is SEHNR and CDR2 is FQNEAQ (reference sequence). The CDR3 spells CASSLRTPGGYTF. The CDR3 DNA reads TGTGCCAGCAGCTTAAGGACTCCTGGTGGCTACACCTTC.

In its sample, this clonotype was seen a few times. The CDR3 protein is CAMRTGRSGANVLTF. The CDR3, as DNA: TGTGCCATGAGGACAGGGCGCTCTGGGGCCAACGTCCTGACTTTC. The chain recombines TRBV10-3 with TRBJ2-6, with TRBD1 matching over 8 bases. Germline assignment: CDR1 ENHRY and CDR2 SYGVKD. V dropped 9 bases and J dropped 0; count of bases not matched to a gene: 4. The CDR3 is 15 amino acids.

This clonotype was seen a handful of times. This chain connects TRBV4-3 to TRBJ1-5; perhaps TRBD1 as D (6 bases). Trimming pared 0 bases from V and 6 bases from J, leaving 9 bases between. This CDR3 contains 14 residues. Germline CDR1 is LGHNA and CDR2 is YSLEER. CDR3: CASSQDRGSQPQHF. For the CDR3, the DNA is TGCGCCAGCAGCCAAGACAGGGGTAGTCAGCCCCAGCATTTT.

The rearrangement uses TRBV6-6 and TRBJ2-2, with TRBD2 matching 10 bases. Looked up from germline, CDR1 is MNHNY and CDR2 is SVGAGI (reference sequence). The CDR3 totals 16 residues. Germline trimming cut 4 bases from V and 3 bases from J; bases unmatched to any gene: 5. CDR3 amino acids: CASSFPSGGDTGELFF. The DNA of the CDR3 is TGTGCCAGCAGTTTCCCGAGCGGGGGGGACACCGGGGAGCTGTTTTTT.

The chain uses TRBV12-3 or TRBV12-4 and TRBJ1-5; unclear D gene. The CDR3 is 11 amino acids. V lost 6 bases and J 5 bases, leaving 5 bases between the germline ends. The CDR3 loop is CASSNYQPQHF. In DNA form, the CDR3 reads TGTGCCAGCAGCAACTATCAGCCCCAGCATTTT.

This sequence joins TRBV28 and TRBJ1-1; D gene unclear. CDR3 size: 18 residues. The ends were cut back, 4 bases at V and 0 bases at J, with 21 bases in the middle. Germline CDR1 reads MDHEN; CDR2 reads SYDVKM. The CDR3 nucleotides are TGTGCCAGCAGTTCATTTTTACAGAAACACCTCATGAACACTGAAGCTTTCTTT. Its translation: CASSSFLQKHLMNTEAFF. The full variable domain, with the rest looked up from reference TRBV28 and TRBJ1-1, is DVKVTQSSRYLVKRTGEKVFLECVQDMDHENMFWYRQDPGLGLRLIYFSYDVKMKEKGDIPEGYSVSREKKERFSLILESASTNQTSMYLCASSSFLQKHLMNTEAFFGQGTRLTVV.

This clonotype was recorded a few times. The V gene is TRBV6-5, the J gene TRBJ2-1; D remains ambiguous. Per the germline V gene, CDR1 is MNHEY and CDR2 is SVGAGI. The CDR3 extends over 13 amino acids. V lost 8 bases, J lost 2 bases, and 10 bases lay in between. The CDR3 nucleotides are TGTGCCAGCGGGCCAAGGGCCTACAATGAGCAGTTCTTC. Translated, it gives CASGPRAYNEQFF.

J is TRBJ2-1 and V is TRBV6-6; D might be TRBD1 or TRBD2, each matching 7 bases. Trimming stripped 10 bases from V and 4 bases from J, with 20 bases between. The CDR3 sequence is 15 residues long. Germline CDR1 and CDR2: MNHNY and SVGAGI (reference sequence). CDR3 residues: CATSGGAPVYNEQFF. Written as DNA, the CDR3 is TGTGCCACCTCAGGGGGGGCCCCAGTTTACAATGAGCAGTTCTTC.

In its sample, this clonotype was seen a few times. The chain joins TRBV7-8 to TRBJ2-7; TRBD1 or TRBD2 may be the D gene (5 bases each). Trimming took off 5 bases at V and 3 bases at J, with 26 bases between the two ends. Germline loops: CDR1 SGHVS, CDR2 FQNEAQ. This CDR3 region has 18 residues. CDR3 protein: CASSNAPWSGERGYEQYV. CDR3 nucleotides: TGTGCCAGCAGCAACGCCCCATGGTCCGGGGAGAGGGGCTACGAGCAGTACGTC.

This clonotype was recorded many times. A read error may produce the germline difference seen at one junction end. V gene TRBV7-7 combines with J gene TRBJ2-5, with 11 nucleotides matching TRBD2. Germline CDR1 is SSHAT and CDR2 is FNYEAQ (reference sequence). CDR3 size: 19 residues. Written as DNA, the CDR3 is TGTGCTAGCAGCAAACCGCGGGGACTAGCGGACTCGTACCAAGAGACCCAGTACTTC. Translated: CASSKPRGLADSYQETQYF.

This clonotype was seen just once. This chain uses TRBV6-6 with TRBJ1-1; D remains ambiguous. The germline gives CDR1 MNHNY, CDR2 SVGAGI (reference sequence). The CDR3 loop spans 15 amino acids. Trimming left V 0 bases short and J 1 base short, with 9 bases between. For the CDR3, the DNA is TGTGCCAGCAGTTACTCGCGAACACCGAACACTGAAGCTTTCTTT. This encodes CASSYSRTPNTEAFF.

This CDR3 reads CASSQGGQGIYNEQFF. For the CDR3, the DNA is TGCGCCAGCAGCCAAGGGGGACAGGGTATTTACAATGAGCAGTTCTTC. The genes are TRBV4-1 and TRBJ2-1; the match to TRBD1 covers 9 bases. The CDR3 totals 16 residues. Germline V gives CDR1 MGHRA, CDR2 YSYEKL. With 1 base clipped from V and 4 bases from J, the junction kept 5 bases outside the gene matches.

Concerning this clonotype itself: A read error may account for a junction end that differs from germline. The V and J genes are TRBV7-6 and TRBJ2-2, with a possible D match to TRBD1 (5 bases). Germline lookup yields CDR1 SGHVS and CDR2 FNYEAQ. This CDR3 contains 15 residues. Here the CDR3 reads CVSSKTVIYTGELFF. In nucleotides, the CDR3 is TGTGTCAGCAGCAAGACAGTTATTTACACCGGGGAGCTGTTTTTT.

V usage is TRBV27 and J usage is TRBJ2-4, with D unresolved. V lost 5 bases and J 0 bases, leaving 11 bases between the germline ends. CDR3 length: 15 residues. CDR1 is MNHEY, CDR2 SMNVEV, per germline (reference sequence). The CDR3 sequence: CASSLTSGAKNIQYF. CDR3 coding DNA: TGTGCCAGCAGTCTAACATCAGGAGCCAAAAACATTCAGTACTTC.

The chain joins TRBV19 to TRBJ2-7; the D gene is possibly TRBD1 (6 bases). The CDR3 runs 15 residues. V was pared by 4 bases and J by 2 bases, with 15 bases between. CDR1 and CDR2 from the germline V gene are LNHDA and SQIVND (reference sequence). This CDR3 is CASSTYTGKTYEQYF. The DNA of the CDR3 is TGTGCCAGTAGTACCTACACAGGGAAGACCTACGAGCAGTACTTC.